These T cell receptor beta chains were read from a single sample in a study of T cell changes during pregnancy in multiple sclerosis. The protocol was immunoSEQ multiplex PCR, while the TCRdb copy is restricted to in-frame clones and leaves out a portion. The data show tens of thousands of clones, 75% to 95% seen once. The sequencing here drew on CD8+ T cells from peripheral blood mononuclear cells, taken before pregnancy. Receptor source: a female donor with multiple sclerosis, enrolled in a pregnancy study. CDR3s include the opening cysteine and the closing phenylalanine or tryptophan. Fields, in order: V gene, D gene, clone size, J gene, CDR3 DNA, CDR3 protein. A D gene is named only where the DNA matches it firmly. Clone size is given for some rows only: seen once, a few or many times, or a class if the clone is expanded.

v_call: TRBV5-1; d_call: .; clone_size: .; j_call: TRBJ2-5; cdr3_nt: TGCGCCAGCAAATCACGGGACACCCATCAAGAGACCCAGTACTTC; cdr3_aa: CASKSRDTHQETQYF
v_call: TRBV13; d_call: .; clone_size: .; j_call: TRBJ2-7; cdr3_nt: TGTGCCAGCAGCGTCGGACACATTACCTACGAGCAGTACTTC; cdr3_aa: CASSVGHITYEQYF
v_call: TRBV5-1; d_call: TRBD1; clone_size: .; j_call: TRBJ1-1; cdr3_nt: TGCGCCAGCAGCTTTAACCAGGGGGCGACTGAAGCTTTCTTT; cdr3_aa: CASSFNQGATEAFF
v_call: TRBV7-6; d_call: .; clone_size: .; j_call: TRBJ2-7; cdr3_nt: TGTGCCAGCAGCTTTGGGGGGTCGCTAGTCTACGAGCAGTACTTC; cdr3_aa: CASSFGGSLVYEQYF
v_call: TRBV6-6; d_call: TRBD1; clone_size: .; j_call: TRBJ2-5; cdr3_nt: TGTGCCAGCGGAGAGGGGGCGCGAGAAGAGACCCAGTACTTC; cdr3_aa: CASGEGAREETQYF
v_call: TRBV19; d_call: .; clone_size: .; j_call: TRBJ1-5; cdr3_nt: TGTGCCAGTAGTATAGCCCTGAAGTACGGGGGAAATCAGCCCCAGCATTTT; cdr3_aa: CASSIALKYGGNQPQHF
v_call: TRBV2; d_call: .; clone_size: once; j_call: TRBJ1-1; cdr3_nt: TGTGCCAGCAGTGACGGCGGGGCTATGAACACTGAAGCTTTCTTT; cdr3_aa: CASSDGGAMNTEAFF
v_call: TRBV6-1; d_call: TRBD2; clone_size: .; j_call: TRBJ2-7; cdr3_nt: TGTGCCAGCAGACAACGGGAGGGCCACGAGCAGTACTTC; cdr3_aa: CASRQREGHEQYF
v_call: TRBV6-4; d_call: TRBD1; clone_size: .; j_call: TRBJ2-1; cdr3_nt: TGTGCCAGCAGCCGGGACAGGTCAATCAATGAGCAGTTCTTC; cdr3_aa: CASSRDRSINEQFF
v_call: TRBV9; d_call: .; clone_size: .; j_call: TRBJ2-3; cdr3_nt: TGTGCCAGCAGCGTCGCCAGGGTAGGATACTCAGATACGCAGTATTTT; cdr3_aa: CASSVARVGYSDTQYF
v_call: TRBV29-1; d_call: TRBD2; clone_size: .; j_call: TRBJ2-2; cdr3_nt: TGCAGCGTTGAAGCGGCGGGGAGGGGCGGGGAGCTGTTTTTT; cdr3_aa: CSVEAAGRGGELFF
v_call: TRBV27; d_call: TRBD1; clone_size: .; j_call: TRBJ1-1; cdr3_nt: TGTGCCAGCAGTTTAAAGGGACAGCTGAACACTGAAGCTTTCTTT; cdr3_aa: CASSLKGQLNTEAFF
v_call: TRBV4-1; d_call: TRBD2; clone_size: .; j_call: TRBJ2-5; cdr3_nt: TGCGCCAGCAGCCAACAACTAGCGGGAAGGGAGACCCAGTACTTC; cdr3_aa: CASSQQLAGRETQYF
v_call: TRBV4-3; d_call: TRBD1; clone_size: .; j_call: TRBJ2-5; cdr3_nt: TGCGCCAGCAGCCAAGAAGGGGGGGGACAGGGGGAGACCCAGTACTTC; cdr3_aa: CASSQEGGGQGETQYF
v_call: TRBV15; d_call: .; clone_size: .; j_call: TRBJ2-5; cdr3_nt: TGTGCCACCAGCAGGGAGGGGGCGCGTTGGGAGACCCAGTACTTC; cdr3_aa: CATSREGARWETQYF
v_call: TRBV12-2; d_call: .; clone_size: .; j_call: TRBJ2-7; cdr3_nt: TGTGCAAGTCGCTTCGTCCCCCCGGTGGACAGTCTCTCCTACGAGCAGTACTTC; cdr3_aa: CASRFVPPVDSLSYEQYF
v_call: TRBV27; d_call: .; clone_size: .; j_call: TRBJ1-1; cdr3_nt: TGTGCCAGCAGTTTAGCGGGTTACACTGAAGCTTTCTTT; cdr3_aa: CASSLAGYTEAFF
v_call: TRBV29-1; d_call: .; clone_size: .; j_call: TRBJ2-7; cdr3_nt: TGCAGCGCCACAGGGTTCTCCTACGAGCAGTACTTC; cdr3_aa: CSATGFSYEQYF
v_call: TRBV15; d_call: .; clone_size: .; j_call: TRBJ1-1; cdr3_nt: TGTGCCACCAGCAGAGCGTGGGCAGGCCCCCCTGAAGCTTTCTTT; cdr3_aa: CATSRAWAGPPEAFF
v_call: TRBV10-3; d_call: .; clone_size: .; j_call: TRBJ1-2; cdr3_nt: TGTGCCATCAGTGAACAGGCGTATGGCTACACCTTC; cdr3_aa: CAISEQAYGYTF
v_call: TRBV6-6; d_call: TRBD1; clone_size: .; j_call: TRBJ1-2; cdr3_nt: TGTGCCAGCAGTTCTACTACAGGGGGCGTTAGTTATGGCTACACCTTC; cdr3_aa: CASSSTTGGVSYGYTF
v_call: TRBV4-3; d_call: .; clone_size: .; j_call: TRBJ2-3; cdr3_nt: TGCGCCAGTCGGGGTGGGGAAAGCACAGATACGCAGTATTTT; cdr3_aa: CASRGGESTDTQYF
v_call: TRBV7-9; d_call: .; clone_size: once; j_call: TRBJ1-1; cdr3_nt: TGTGCCAGCAGCACAACGACAGGGAACACTGAAGCTTTCTTT; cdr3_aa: CASSTTTGNTEAFF
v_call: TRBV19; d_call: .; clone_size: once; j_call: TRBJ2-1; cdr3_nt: TGTGCCAGTAGTCCCATGGGAGGCTCCGCCTACAATGAGCAGTTCTTC; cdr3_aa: CASSPMGGSAYNEQFF
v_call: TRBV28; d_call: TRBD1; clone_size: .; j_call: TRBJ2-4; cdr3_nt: TGTGCCAGCGGCCAGGATTGGGACAGGCCGACCCACTTC; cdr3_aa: CASGQDWDRPTHF
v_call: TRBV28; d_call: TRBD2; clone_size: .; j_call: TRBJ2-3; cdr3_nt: TGTGCCAGCAGCCCTGCGGCTCGGGGGAGGGACACAGATACGCAGTATTTT; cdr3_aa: CASSPAARGRDTDTQYF
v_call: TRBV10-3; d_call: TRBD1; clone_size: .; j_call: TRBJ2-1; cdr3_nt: TGTGCCATCAGTGACCTAACCCTACAGGGGCGCTCCTACAATGAGCAGTTCTTC; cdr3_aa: CAISDLTLQGRSYNEQFF
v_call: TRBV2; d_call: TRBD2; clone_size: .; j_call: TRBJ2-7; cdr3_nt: TGTGCCAGCAGCGGTTCCGGGACTAGCAGCTACGAGCAGTACTTC; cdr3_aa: CASSGSGTSSYEQYF
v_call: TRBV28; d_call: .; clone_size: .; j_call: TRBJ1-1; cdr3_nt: TGTGCCAGCAGTTCCCCGGATCTAGTGGCGAACACTGAAGCTTTCTTT; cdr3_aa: CASSSPDLVANTEAFF
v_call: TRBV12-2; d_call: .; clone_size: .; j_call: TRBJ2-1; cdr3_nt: TGTGCAAGTCGCCTAGGCGCTAACTCCTACAATGAGCAGTTCTTC; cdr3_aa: CASRLGANSYNEQFF
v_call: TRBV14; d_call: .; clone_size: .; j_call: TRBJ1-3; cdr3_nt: TGTGCCAGCAGCCGACGAACAGGGCCCCCTGGAAACACCATATATTTT; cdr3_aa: CASSRRTGPPGNTIYF